The 2 T cell receptor beta chains below were found in one sample sequenced in a study of blood T cell repertoires in COVID-19. The repertoire was sequenced with immunoSEQ multiplex PCR; TCRdb's copy has only in-frame clones and lacks some. Of 250,000 to 300,000 clones listed, roughly 90% were seen once; the top ten hold roughly 2.3%. The source material was peripheral blood. The receptors derive from a woman aged 25-40 years with COVID-19, enrolled during active disease.

A single count supports this clone. The V gene is TRBV11-2, the J gene TRBJ2-3, with D maybe TRBD1 (6 bases). The length of the CDR3 is 15 residues. The V end was cut by 2 bases, the J end by 3 bases, with 12 bases between. Germline V gives CDR1 SGHAT, CDR2 FQNNGV. CDR3 DNA sequence: TGTGCCAGCAGCTTAAGTGACAGGCCAACAGATACGCAGTATTTT. This sequence encodes CASSLSDRPTDTQYF.

This clone has just one count. The chain couples TRBV28 to TRBJ1-1, with 10 bases that match TRBD1. V lost 5 bases and J lost 2; bases outside the gene matches: 26. In germline, CDR1 is MDHEN, CDR2 SYDVKM. This CDR3 has 22 amino acids. CDR3 coding DNA: TGTGCCAGCAGTCCCCTTACCGGGACAGGGGCGGGGACTCCCCTGAAAAACACTGAAGCTTTCTTT. It encodes CASSPLTGTGAGTPLKNTEAFF.